Listed below are T cell receptor beta chains from one sample, sequenced in a study of T cells in Graves' hyperthyroidism and ophthalmopathy. TCRdb reanalysed the multiplex PCR reads using MiXCR and keeps one entry per CDR3 protein. The table has about 590,000 distinct CDR3 sequences, 11% to 15% seen once. The sequenced sample was blood. Every receptor here comes from a young woman with Graves' ophthalmopathy. CDR3s include the opening cysteine and the closing phenylalanine or tryptophan. A D gene is named only where the DNA matches it firmly. The size of a clone is reported for some rows only, either as once, few or many, or as a class for expanded clones.

j_call clone_size v_call d_call cdr3_nt cdr3_aa
TRBJ1-1 NA TRBV9 TRBD1 TGTGCCAGCAGCGTAGTGGGCAGGGGGCGTAAGGACACTGAAGCTTTCTTT CASSVVGRGRKDTEAFF
TRBJ2-1 NA TRBV29-1 NA TGCAGCGTTGAAGTCGTCGGGGGCGACTACAATGAGCAGTTCTTC CSVEVVGGDYNEQFF
TRBJ2-7 many TRBV6-5 NA TGTGCCAGCAGTTACGACAGCTACTACGAGCAGTACTTC CASSYDSYYEQYF
TRBJ2-7 many TRBV7-2 NA TGTGCCAGCAGATTATGGGGGGCTAGCTCCTACGAGCAGTACTTC CASRLWGASSYEQYF
TRBJ2-5 few TRBV19 NA TGTGCCAGTAGTATGGAACTCTTCAGTCAAGAGACCCAGTACTTC CASSMELFSQETQYF
TRBJ2-7 many TRBV6-2/TRBV6-3 TRBD2 TGTGCCAGCAGTTTAACTAGCGGGAGACGGGGCGAGCAGTACTTC CASSLTSGRRGEQYF
TRBJ2-7 NA TRBV27 TRBD2 TGTGCCAGCAGTTCGACTAGCGGGATAATAGACCCCTACGAGCAGTACTTC CASSSTSGIIDPYEQYF
TRBJ1-5 few TRBV27 TRBD1 TGTGCCAGCAGTTCCTCCGGGACAGGGGGCCTAAACCCGACTAATCAGCCCCAGCATTTT CASSSSGTGGLNPTNQPQHF
TRBJ2-7 NA TRBV29-1 TRBD2 TGCAGCGTCGCCGGGACTAGCGGGAGGGCGGGCTCCTACGAGCAGTACTTC CSVAGTSGRAGSYEQYF
TRBJ2-1 many TRBV30 NA TGTGCCTGGAGTGTATACGGAAATGAGCAGTTCTTC CAWSVYGNEQFF
TRBJ2-3 few TRBV5-1 TRBD2 TGCGCCAGCCGTTATACGGCCCGGACTAGCGGACTCCCGGACGATACGCAGTATTTT CASRYTARTSGLPDDTQYF
TRBJ1-6 few TRBV6-1 TRBD1 TGTGCCAGCAGCCAGACTCTACCCGGGACAGGGTGGGGGGATTCACCCCTCCACTTT CASSQTLPGTGWGDSPLHF
TRBJ1-1 many TRBV2 NA TGTGCCAGCCGGGGTGGATGGGGAGCTTTCTTT CASRGGWGAFF
TRBJ1-1 many TRBV28 NA TGTGCCAGCAGTACGGGACATCTTACTGAAGCTTTCTTT CASSTGHLTEAFF
TRBJ1-5 many TRBV27 NA TGTGCCAGCAGGGTAGGGACAAACAATCAGCCCCAGCATTTT CASRVGTNNQPQHF
TRBJ2-7 many TRBV28 NA TGTGCCAGCAGTTCTCCTCAAGGCTACGAGCAGTACTTC CASSSPQGYEQYF
TRBJ2-7 NA TRBV12-5 TRBD2 TGTGCTAGTGGTGGGGGGGAGTTCTCCTACGAGCAGTACTTC CASGGGEFSYEQYF
TRBJ1-2 few TRBV27 TRBD1 TGTGCCAGCAGTTCTATTCAGGGGGACTATGGCTACACCTTC CASSSIQGDYGYTF
TRBJ1-1 many TRBV5-8 TRBD1 TGTGCCAGCAGTTTTGGACAGGGGGCCACTGAAGCTTTCTTT CASSFGQGATEAFF
TRBJ2-3 many TRBV27 NA TGTGCCAGCAGTTTCAGTTCTAGCACAGATACGCAGTATTTT CASSFSSSTDTQYF
TRBJ2-2 many TRBV24-1 NA TGTGCCACCAGTGATTACGGCGGGAACACCGGGGAGCTGTTTTTT CATSDYGGNTGELFF
TRBJ2-2 many TRBV28 TRBD2 TGTGCCAGCAGTTTAGTGACTAGCGGGAGGAGCGCCGGGGAGCTGTTTTTT CASSLVTSGRSAGELFF
TRBJ2-7 many TRBV12-3/TRBV12-4 TRBD1 TGTGCCAGCAGTCTCCAGACAGGGAAAGTTGGAGAGCAGTACTTC CASSLQTGKVGEQYF
TRBJ2-1 NA TRBV3-1 NA TGTGCCAGCAGCCAAGATCCGAGACTAGTATCCTACAATGAGCAGTTCTTC CASSQDPRLVSYNEQFF
TRBJ2-3 few TRBV28 TRBD1 TGTGCCAGCACTCACCACAGGGGGGAGAAGGCAGATACGCAGTATTTT CASTHHRGEKADTQYF
TRBJ2-7 once TRBV9 NA TGTGCCAGCAGCGTAGAGAGACGGGAGAGCTCCTACGAGCAGTACTTT CASSVERRESSYEQYF
TRBJ2-1 many TRBV27 NA TGTGCCAGCAGTACTATCCTGGATTGGGAATACAATGAGCAGTTCTTC CASSTILDWEYNEQFF
TRBJ1-3 few TRBV19 TRBD1 TGTGCCAGTAATGGGGATCCAGGGGGCGCTTCTGGAAACACCATATATTTT CASNGDPGGASGNTIYF